The 10 T cell receptor beta chains reported below all come from one sample, sequenced in a study of T cells after yellow fever vaccination. TCRdb ran MiXCR on the 5' RACE reads and lists one entry per CDR3 protein. The profile shows 500,000 to 650,000 distinct CDR3 sequences, roughly 13% of them singletons. The sequenced sample was PBMCs, obtained on the day of the yellow fever booster vaccination. Receptors originate from a man aged 30-40 years who received the YFV17D yellow fever vaccine.

The chain combines TRBV3-1 with TRBJ2-3; 11 bases fit TRBD2. CDR3 size: 17 residues. V gave up 5 bases and J gave up 4 bases; unmatched junction bases: 11. The germline CDR1 and CDR2 sequences are LGHDT and YNNKEL (reference sequence). CDR3 DNA sequence: TGTGCCAGCAGCACCCAATCTCCGGGACTAGCGGCAGATACGCAGTATTTT. Residues: CASSTQSPGLAADTQYF.

A few counts support this clonotype. The chain carries TRBV21-1 and TRBJ2-7; the table names TRBD1, a call not compared with the DNA. TRBV21-1 is a pseudogene. The CDR3 length is 14 residues. The CDR3 here is CASSKEGVIYEQYF. CDR3 nucleotides: TGTGCCAGCAGCAAAGAGGGGGTCATATACGAGCAGTACTTC.

This clonotype was seen only a few times. The chain uses TRBV5-4 and TRBJ2-6; tentatively, D is TRBD1 (6 bases). The CDR3 consists of 16 residues. Trimming shortened V by 1 base and J by 2 bases, and 10 bases separated the two germline ends. Germline assignment: CDR1 SGHNT and CDR2 YYREEE (reference sequence). CDR3 nucleotides: TGTGCCAGCAGCTTGTCAGGGGTAACTGGGGCCAACGTCCTGACTTTC. It codes for CASSLSGVTGANVLTF. The full variable domain, in which reference TRBV5-4 and TRBJ2-6 provide the parts outside the CDR3, is ETGVTQSPTHLIKTRGQQVTLRCSSQSGHNTVSWYQQALGQGPQFIFQYYREEENGRGNFPPRFSGLQFPNYSSELNVNALELDDSALYLCASSLSGVTGANVLTFGAGSRLTVL.

This clonotype showed up just a few times. The rearrangement joins TRBV29-1 to TRBJ2-3; D assignment may be TRBD1 or TRBD2 (6 bases each). CDR3 size: 11 residues. Germline CDR1 and CDR2: SQVTM and ANQGSEA. Trimming left V 7 bases short and J 5 bases short, with 10 bases between. In nucleotides, the CDR3 is TGCAGCGAGGGGGGCCAAGATACGCAGTATTTT. Its translation: CSEGGQDTQYF.

The V call is TRBV6-5, the J call TRBJ2-2; TRBD1 agrees at 9 bases. The trim removed 2 bases at V and 5 bases at J, leaving 3 bases unmatched. Per the germline V gene, CDR1 is MNHEY and CDR2 is SVGAGI. This CDR3 has 15 amino acids. The CDR3 sequence: CASSYQTGGTGELFF. The CDR3 nucleotides read TGTGCCAGCAGTTACCAGACAGGGGGGACCGGGGAGCTGTTTTTT.

This sequence joins TRBV5-1 and TRBJ2-3, with D hard to call. The CDR3 runs to 14 residues. Germline V gene lookup returns CDR1 SGHRS and CDR2 YFSETQ. V was shortened by 1 base and J by 2 bases, with 8 bases between the two germline ends. CDR3 protein: CASSLWENTDTQYF. CDR3 DNA: TGCGCCAGCAGCTTGTGGGAAAACACAGATACGCAGTATTTT.

The chain carries TRBV6-2 or TRBV6-3 and TRBJ2-7, with a tentative D call TRBD2 (6 bases). Trimming removed 7 bases from V and 4 bases from J, with 23 bases in between. CDR1 is MNHEY and CDR2 is SVGEGT in the germline V gene. This CDR3 region has 16 residues. The CDR3 reads CASTRGGRGLIYEQYF. The CDR3, as DNA: TGTGCCAGCACCCGCGGCGGGCGGGGCCTGATTTACGAGCAGTACTTC.

The V gene is TRBV29-1, the J gene TRBJ1-3, with unresolved D. The germline V gene has CDR1 SQVTM and CDR2 ANQGSEA. This CDR3 has 13 amino acids. V was clipped by 5 bases and J by 4 bases, with 12 bases between them. The CDR3 DNA follows: TGCAGCGTTTCCTCGGATGCGGGAAACACCATATATTTT. Translating gives CSVSSDAGNTIYF.

This sequence joins TRBV20-1 and TRBJ1-2, with TRBD1 matching over 7 bases. V lost 0 bases to trimming and J lost 4 bases; unmatched junction nucleotides: 8. The germline V gene has CDR1 DFQATT and CDR2 SNEGSKA (reference sequence). The CDR3 is made up of 15 amino acids. The CDR3, as DNA: TGCAGTGCTAGAGATGGGGAGACAGGGATCTATGGCTACACCTTC. This encodes CSARDGETGIYGYTF.

This clonotype was seen only a few times. The chain uses TRBV23-1 and TRBJ2-7, with TRBD1 matching 9 bases. TRBV23-1 falls under the ORF class, with uncertain function. The CDR3 loop spans 15 amino acids. V shed 0 bases and J 4 bases; nucleotides not matched to a gene: 4. The CDR3, as DNA: TGCGCCAGCAGTCAATCGTACAGGGGGCGGTACGAGCAGTACTTC. Residues: CASSQSYRGRYEQYF.